This is a list of T cell receptor beta chains from one sample in a study of shared clonotypes between healthy human individuals. The protocol was immunoSEQ multiplex PCR, while the TCRdb copy is restricted to in-frame clones and leaves out a portion. The sample has about 2,500,000 clones; just over 90% are singletons. The sequenced sample consisted of naive CD4+ T cells sorted from blood. These receptors came from a man aged 18 to 30 in good health. The CDR3 runs from the conserved cysteine through the conserved F or W. A D gene is named only where the DNA matches it firmly. The size entry is marked missing in some rows and otherwise reads once, few, many or a size class.

d_call	v_call	clone_size	j_call	cdr3_aa	cdr3_nt
NA	TRBV2	NA	TRBJ2-7	CASSSMVRGEQYF	TGTGCCAGCAGTTCTATGGTCCGAGGGGAGCAGTACTTC
NA	TRBV10-3	few	TRBJ2-2	CAISQGPGELFF	TGTGCCATCAGTCAGGGTCCCGGGGAGCTGTTTTTT
NA	TRBV30	NA	TRBJ2-5	CAWTAGARGETQYF	TGTGCCTGGACTGCCGGGGCCCGAGGGGAGACCCAGTACTTC
NA	TRBV18	NA	TRBJ2-7	CASSREYEQYF	TGTGCCAGCTCACGGGAGTACGAGCAGTACTTC
TRBD2	TRBV5-1	NA	TRBJ2-1	CASSGTSGEISYNEQFF	TGCGCCAGCAGCGGAACTAGCGGGGAGATCTCCTACAATGAGCAGTTCTTC
TRBD1	TRBV10-2	NA	TRBJ2-7	CASSSTGGYEQYF	TGCGCCAGCAGCTCGACAGGGGGCTACGAGCAGTACTTC
NA	TRBV7-9	NA	TRBJ1-4	CASSRGQANEKLFF	TGTGCCAGCAGCCGGGGTCAGGCTAATGAAAAACTGTTTTTT
TRBD1	TRBV15	NA	TRBJ1-3	CATSRGDRGHSGNTIYF	TGTGCCACCAGCAGAGGGGACAGGGGGCACTCTGGAAACACCATATATTTT
TRBD2	TRBV28	NA	TRBJ2-7	CASRPGGDYGQYF	TGTGCCAGCCGCCCTGGGGGGGACTACGGGCAGTACTTC
NA	TRBV6-6	NA	TRBJ1-1	CASSYSGMNTEAFF	TGTGCCAGCAGTTACTCAGGAATGAACACTGAAGCTTTCTTT
TRBD1	TRBV7-2	NA	TRBJ2-1	CASSLAGTGSYNEQFF	TGTGCCAGCAGCTTAGCCGGGACAGGGTCCTACAATGAGCAGTTCTTC
NA	TRBV30	once	TRBJ2-3	CAWSVLSTDTQYF	TGTGCCTGGAGTGTACTCAGCACAGATACGCAGTATTTT
NA	TRBV2	NA	TRBJ1-6	CASLYEEGDSLHF	TGTGCCAGCCTATACGAGGAGGGCGACTCCCTCCACTTT
TRBD2	TRBV2	once	TRBJ2-3	CASRGLTSGSPTDTQYF	TGTGCCAGCAGGGGATTGACTAGCGGGAGCCCCACAGATACGCAGTATTTT
NA	TRBV7-8	NA	TRBJ1-4	CASSPREGVNEKLFF	TGTGCCAGCAGCCCCCGGGAGGGCGTTAATGAAAAACTGTTTTTT
NA	TRBV21-1	NA	TRBJ2-7	CASSKESRQPSPYEQYF	TGTGCCAGCAGCAAAGAGTCTAGGCAACCGAGTCCCTACGAGCAGTACTTC
TRBD2	TRBV5-4	NA	TRBJ2-3	CASRSGTSGTISTDTQYF	TGTGCCAGCAGGAGTGGGACTAGCGGAACCATTAGCACAGATACGCAGTATTTT
TRBD1	TRBV11-3	NA	TRBJ2-4	CASWADRVIPRNIQYF	TGTGCCAGCTGGGCGGACAGGGTCATACCAAGGAACATTCAGTACTTC
NA	TRBV5-1	few	TRBJ1-5	CASSPQGASNQPQHF	TGCGCCAGCAGCCCTCAAGGGGCTAGCAATCAGCCCCAGCATTTT
NA	TRBV6-1	NA	TRBJ1-5	CASSEGSQPQHF	TGTGCCAGCAGTGAAGGTAGTCAGCCCCAGCATTTT